Below are 9 T cell receptor beta chains sequenced from a single sample in a study of T cell responses to AZD1222 COVID-19 vaccine. TCRdb's table, derived via immunoSEQ multiplex PCR, lists solely in-frame clones and lacks some. The sample holds approximately 70,000 clones, about nine tenths seen once. This specimen consisted of peripheral blood, obtained on day 0 of AZD1222 vaccination. The source is an adult in good health.

The chain is built from TRBV5-1 and TRBJ1-4; D unclear. Trimming took off 1 base at V and 4 bases at J, with 5 bases between the two ends. There are 13 residues in the CDR3. Germline CDR1 SGHRS, CDR2 YFSETQ. CDR3 DNA: TGCGCCAGCAGCTTGAGAGTTAATGAAAAACTGTTTTTT. Encoded protein: CASSLRVNEKLFF.

This chain links TRBV6-6 with TRBJ1-2, with D hard to call. The V gene lost 6 bases and the J gene lost 0 bases, with 11 bases spanning the gap. This CDR3 is built from 14 residues. Germline V gives CDR1 MNHNY, CDR2 SVGAGI (reference sequence). This chain's CDR3 is CASSHGAPNYGYTF. The CDR3 coding sequence is TGTGCCAGCAGCCATGGAGCCCCTAACTATGGCTACACCTTC.

The chain is built from TRBV2 and TRBJ2-1; TRBD1 might be the D (6 bases). This CDR3 contains 14 residues. Germline CDR1 SNHLY, CDR2 FYNNEI. The V end lost 4 bases, the J end lost 8 bases, and 15 bases lay between the germline ends. The CDR3 bases are TGTGCCAGCAGTGTCCGGGACATAATTTATGAGCAGTTCTTC. Its protein product is CASSVRDIIYEQFF.

V and J are TRBV27 and TRBJ1-1; TRBD1 agrees at 7 bases. Germline CDR1 is MNHEY and CDR2 is SMNVEV (reference sequence). The trim removed 0 bases at V and 4 bases at J, leaving 5 bases unmatched. The CDR3 loop spans 15 amino acids. Written as DNA, the CDR3 is TGTGCCAGCAGTTTATCCCCTGACAGGGCCACTGAAGCTTTCTTT. This gives the protein CASSLSPDRATEAFF.

The chain recombines TRBV7-3 with TRBJ2-5; TRBD1 aligns across 9 bases. Trimming cost V 4 bases and J 2 bases; bases outside gene matches: 8. The V gene's germline CDR1 is SGHTA and CDR2 FQGTGA. The CDR3 spans 16 residues. The CDR3 reads CASSWSQGAGQETQYF. In DNA, the CDR3 is TGTGCCAGCAGCTGGTCACAGGGGGCAGGGCAAGAGACCCAGTACTTC.

The gene calls are TRBV6-5 and TRBJ1-4, with D possibly TRBD1 on 5 matching bases. The germline V gene has CDR1 MNHEY and CDR2 SVGAGI. CDR3 length: 16 residues. V was trimmed by 0 bases and J by 0 bases, leaving 8 bases between them. The CDR3 is CASSYSGVATNEKLFF. The CDR3 DNA follows: TGTGCCAGCAGTTACTCGGGGGTTGCAACTAATGAAAAACTGTTTTTT.

The chain employs TRBV7-3 and TRBJ2-5; D uncertain. The CDR3 contains 13 residues. Germline lookup yields CDR1 SGHTA and CDR2 FQGTGA. Trimming removed 1 base at V and 4 bases at J, with 7 bases between. The CDR3 nucleotides read TGTGCCAGCAGCTTAAGGCCGGGAGAGACCCAGTACTTC. This codes for CASSLRPGETQYF.

The CDR3 is CASSRGGGGNTEAFF. The CDR3 region has the DNA TGTGCCAGCAGCAGAGGGGGCGGAGGGAACACTGAAGCTTTCTTT. The rearrangement uses TRBV7-2 and TRBJ1-1, with 7 positions matching TRBD1. The V gene end was trimmed by 5 bases and the J gene end by 1 base; junction bases not matched to a gene: 7. Germline lookup yields CDR1 SGHTA and CDR2 FQGNSA. The CDR3 is 15 amino acids.

The chain recombines TRBV5-8 with TRBJ1-5; D gene ambiguous. This CDR3 contains 15 residues. Germline V gene sequence: CDR1 SGHTS, CDR2 YDEGEE. V was cut by 6 bases and J by 1 base, with 14 bases left in between. The CDR3 sequence is CASNPLRGSNQPQHF. DNA for the CDR3: TGTGCCAGCAACCCGCTACGGGGAAGCAATCAGCCCCAGCATTTT.